This TCR beta chain derives from a study of blood T cell repertoires in COVID-19. Across the study: Sites in the United States, Italy and Spain provided acute and convalescent COVID-19 samples. T cells, B-cell-depleted T cells, or PBMCs supplied cDNA or gDNA.

The CDR3 length is 14 residues. The J segment lost 5 bases and the V segment lost 5 bases, leaving 6 bases of the junction unmatched. Germline V gene lookup returns CDR1 LNHDA and CDR2 SQIVND (reference sequence). As handled by the study authors: Amplifying reference gene primers gave estimates of nucleated cell counts. Clones were sequenced by immunoSEQ multiplex PCR, and TCRdb holds only the in-frame ones, with some missing. That table furnishes V, J and clone size, whereas the DNA furnished D and trimming. The data contain more than 90,000 clones, around 81% of them singletons. The sample consisted of peripheral blood. The gene calls are TRBV19 and TRBJ2-5; 9 bases are a match to TRBD2. This clonotype was sampled from a man between 60 and 75 years old with acute or convalescent COVID-19. The CDR3: CASSVGTSRETQYF. In DNA form, the CDR3 reads TGTGCCAGTAGTGTCGGGACTAGCAGGGAGACCCAGTACTTC.